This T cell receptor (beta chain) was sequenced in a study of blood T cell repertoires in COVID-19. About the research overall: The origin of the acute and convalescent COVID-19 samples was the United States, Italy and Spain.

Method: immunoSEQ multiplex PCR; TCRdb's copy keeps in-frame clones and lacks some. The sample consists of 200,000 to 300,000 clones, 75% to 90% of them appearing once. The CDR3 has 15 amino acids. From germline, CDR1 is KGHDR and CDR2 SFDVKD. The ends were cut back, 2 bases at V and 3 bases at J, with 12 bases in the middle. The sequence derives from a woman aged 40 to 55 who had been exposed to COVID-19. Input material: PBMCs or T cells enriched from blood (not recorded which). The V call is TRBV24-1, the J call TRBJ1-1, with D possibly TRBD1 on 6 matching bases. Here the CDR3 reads CATSDSGESDTEAFF. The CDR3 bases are TGTGCCACCAGTGATTCAGGGGAGTCGGACACTGAAGCTTTCTTT.